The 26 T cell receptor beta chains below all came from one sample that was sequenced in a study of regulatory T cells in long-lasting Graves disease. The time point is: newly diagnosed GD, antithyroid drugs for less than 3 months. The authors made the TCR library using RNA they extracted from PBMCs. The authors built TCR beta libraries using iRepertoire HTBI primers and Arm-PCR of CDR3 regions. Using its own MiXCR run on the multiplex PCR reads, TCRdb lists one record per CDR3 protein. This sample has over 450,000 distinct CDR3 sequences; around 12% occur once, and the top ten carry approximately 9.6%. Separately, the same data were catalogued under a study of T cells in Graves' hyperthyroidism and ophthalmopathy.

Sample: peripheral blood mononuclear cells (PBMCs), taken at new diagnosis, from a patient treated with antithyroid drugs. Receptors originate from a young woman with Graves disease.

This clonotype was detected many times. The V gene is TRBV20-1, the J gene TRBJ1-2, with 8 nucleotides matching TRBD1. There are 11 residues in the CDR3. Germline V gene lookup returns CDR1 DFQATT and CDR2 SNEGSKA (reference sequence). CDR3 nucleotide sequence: TGCAGCCCCGGGACAGGAGATGGCTACACCTTC. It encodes CSPGTGDGYTF.

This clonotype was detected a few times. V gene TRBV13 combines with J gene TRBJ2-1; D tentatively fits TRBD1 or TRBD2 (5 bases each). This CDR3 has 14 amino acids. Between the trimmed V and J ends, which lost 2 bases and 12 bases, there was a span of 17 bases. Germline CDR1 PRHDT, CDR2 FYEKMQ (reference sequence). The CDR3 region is CASSLMLGRWGQFF. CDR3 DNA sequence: TGTGCCAGCAGCTTAATGCTGGGACGCTGGGGGCAGTTCTTC. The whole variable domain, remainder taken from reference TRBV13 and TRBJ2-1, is AAGVIQSPRHLIKEKRETATLKCYPIPRHDTVYWYQQGPGQDPQFLISFYEKMQSDKGSIPDRFSAQQFSDYHSELNMSSLELGDSALYFCASSLMLGRWGQFFGPGTRLTVL.

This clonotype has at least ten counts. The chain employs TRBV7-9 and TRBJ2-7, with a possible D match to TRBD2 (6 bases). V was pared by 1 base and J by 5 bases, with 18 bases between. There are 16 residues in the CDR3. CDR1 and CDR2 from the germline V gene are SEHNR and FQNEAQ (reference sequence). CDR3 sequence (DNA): TGTGCCAGCAGCTTAGGCCGGGACTCCCACTGGAACGAGCAGTACTTC. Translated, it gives CASSLGRDSHWNEQYF.

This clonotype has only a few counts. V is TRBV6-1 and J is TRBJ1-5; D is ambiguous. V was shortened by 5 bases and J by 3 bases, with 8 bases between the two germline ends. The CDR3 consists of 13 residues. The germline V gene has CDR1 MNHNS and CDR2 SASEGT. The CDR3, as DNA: TGTGCCAGCAGTAGGGTTTCCAATCAGCCCCAGCATTTT. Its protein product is CASSRVSNQPQHF.

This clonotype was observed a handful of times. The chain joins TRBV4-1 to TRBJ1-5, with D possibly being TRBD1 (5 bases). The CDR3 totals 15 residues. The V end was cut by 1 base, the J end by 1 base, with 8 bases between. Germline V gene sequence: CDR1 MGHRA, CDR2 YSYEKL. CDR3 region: CASSQAWGSNQPQHF. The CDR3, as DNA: TGCGCCAGCAGCCAAGCTTGGGGGAGCAATCAGCCCCAGCATTTT.

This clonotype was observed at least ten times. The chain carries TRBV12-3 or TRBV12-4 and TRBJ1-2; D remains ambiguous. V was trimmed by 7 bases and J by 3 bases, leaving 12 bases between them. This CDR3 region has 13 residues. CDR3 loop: CASTLDGDYGYTF. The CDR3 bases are TGTGCCAGCACCTTGGACGGTGACTATGGCTACACCTTC.

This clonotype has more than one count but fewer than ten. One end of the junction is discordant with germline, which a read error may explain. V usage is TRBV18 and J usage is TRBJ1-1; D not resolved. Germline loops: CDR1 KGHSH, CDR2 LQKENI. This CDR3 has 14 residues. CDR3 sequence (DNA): TGTGCCGGCTCACCGCGGACGGTGAACACTGAAGCTTTCTTT. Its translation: CAGSPRTVNTEAFF. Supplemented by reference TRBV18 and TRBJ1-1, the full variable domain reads NAGVMQNPRHLVRRRGQEARLRCSPMKGHSHVYWYRQLPEEGLKFMVYLQKENIIDESGMPKERFSAEFPKEGPSILRIQQVVRGDSAAYFCAGSPRTVNTEAFFGQGTRLTVV.

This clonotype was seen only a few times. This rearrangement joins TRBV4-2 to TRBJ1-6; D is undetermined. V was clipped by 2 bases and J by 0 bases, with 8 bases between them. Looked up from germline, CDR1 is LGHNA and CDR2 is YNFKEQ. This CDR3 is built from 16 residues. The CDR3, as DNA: TGTGCCAGCAGCCAAATGGTCAGCTCCTATAATTCACCCCTCCACTTT. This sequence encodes CASSQMVSSYNSPLHF.

The CDR3 sequence: CASSERAPGLADNEQFF. The CDR3 region has the DNA TGTGCCAGCAGTGAAAGGGCACCGGGACTAGCGGACAATGAGCAGTTCTTC. The chain has TRBV6-2 or TRBV6-3 and TRBJ2-1; 11 bases are shared with TRBD2. The CDR3 runs 17 residues. Trimming removed 5 bases from V and 5 bases from J; junction bases left unmatched: 11. Germline values: CDR1 MNHEY, CDR2 SVGEGT.

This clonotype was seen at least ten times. CDR3 amino acids: CASSQGTSRASNEQFF. The CDR3 coding sequence is TGTGCCAGCAGCCAAGGGACTAGCAGAGCCTCCAATGAGCAGTTCTTC. The chain is built from TRBV3-1 and TRBJ2-1; 8 bases fit TRBD2. Trimming removed 1 base from V and 6 bases from J; junction bases left unmatched: 8. CDR1 is LGHDT, CDR2 YNNKEL, per germline (reference sequence). The CDR3 has 16 residues.

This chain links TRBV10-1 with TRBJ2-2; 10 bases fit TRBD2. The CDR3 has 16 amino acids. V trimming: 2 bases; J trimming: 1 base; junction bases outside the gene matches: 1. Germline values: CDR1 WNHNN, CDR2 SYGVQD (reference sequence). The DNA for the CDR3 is TGCGCCAGCAGTGAGGGACTAGCGGTGAACACCGGGGAGCTGTTTTTT. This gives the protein CASSEGLAVNTGELFF.

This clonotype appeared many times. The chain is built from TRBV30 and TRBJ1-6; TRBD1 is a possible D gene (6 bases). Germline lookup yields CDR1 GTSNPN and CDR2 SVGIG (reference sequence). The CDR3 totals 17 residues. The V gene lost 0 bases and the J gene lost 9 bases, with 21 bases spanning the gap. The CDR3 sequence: CAWSVGAGEGWVSPLHF. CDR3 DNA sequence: TGTGCCTGGAGTGTGGGCGCAGGGGAAGGGTGGGTTTCACCCCTCCACTTT.

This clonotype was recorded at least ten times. The CDR3 nucleotides read TGTGCCAGCAGCCAAACGGGAGGTGGCAACAATGAGCAGTTCTTC. It encodes CASSQTGGGNNEQFF. The rearrangement links TRBV3-1 to TRBJ2-1, with 7 bases fitting TRBD2. Losses at the gene ends were 2 bases for V and 5 bases for J; bases not matched to a gene: 6. Looked up from germline, CDR1 is LGHDT and CDR2 is YNNKEL (reference sequence). There are 15 residues in the CDR3.

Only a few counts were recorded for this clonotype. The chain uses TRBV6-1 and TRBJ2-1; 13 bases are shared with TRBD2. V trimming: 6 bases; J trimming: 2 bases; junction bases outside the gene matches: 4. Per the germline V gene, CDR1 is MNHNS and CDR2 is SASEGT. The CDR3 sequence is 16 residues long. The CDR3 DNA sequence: TGTGCCAGCAGGGGACTAGCGGGAAGGGCCTACAATGAGCAGTTCTTC. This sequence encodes CASRGLAGRAYNEQFF.

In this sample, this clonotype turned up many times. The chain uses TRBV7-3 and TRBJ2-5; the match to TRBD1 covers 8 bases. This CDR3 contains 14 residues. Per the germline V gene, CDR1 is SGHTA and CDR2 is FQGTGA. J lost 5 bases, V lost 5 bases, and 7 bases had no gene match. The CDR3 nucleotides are TGTGCCAGCAGCCCTACAGGGGGTGTGGAGACCCAGTACTTC. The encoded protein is CASSPTGGVETQYF.

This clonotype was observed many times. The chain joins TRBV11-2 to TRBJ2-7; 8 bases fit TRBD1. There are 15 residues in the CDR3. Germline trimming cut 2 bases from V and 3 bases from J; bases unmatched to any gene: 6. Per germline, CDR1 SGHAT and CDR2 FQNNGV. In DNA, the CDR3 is TGTGCCAGCAGCTTATGGACAGGGAACCACTACGAGCAGTACTTC. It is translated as CASSLWTGNHYEQYF.

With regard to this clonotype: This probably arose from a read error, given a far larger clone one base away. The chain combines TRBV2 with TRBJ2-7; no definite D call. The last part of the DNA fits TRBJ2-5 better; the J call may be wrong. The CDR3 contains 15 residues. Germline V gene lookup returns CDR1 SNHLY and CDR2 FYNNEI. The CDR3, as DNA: TGTGCCAGCAGAGGAAAGACCGCGTACCAAGGGACCCAGTACTTC. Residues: CASRGKTAYQGTQYF.

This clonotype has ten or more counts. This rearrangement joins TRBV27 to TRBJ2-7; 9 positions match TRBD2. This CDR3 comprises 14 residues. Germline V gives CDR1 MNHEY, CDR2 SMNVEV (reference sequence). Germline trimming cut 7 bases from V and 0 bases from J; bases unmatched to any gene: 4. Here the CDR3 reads CASKYSGSSYEQYF. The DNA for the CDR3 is TGTGCCAGCAAATATAGCGGGAGCTCCTACGAGCAGTACTTC.

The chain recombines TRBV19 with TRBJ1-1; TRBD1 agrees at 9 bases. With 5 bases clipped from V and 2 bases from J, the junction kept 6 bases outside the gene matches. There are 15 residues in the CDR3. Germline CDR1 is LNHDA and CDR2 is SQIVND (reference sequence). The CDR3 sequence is CASSVDRGTNTEAFF. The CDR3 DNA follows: TGTGCCAGTAGTGTCGACAGGGGGACCAACACTGAAGCTTTCTTT.

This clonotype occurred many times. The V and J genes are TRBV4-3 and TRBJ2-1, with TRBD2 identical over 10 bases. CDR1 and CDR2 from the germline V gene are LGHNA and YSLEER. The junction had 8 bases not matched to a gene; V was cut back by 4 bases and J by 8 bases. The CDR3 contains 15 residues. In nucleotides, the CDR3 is TGCGCCAGCAGCCTATCTAGCGGGAGTCTACATGAGCAGTTCTTC. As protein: CASSLSSGSLHEQFF.

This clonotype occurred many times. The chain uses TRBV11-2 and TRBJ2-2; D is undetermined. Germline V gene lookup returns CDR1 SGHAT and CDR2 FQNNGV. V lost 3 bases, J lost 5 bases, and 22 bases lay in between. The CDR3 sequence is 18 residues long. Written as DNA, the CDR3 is TGTGCCAGCAGCTTTCCCCTGACCGTCGGACGAGATACCGGGGAGCTGTTTTTT. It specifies CASSFPLTVGRDTGELFF.

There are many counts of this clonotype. The CDR3 DNA reads TGTGCCAGCAGCGGGGACTACTACGAGCAGTACTTC. It yields the protein CASSGDYYEQYF. The rearrangement links TRBV4-2 to TRBJ2-7; 7 nucleotides match TRBD2. V shed 5 bases, J shed 3 bases, and the junction held 1 base outside the gene matches. Germline assignment: CDR1 LGHNA and CDR2 YNFKEQ. The CDR3 totals 12 residues.

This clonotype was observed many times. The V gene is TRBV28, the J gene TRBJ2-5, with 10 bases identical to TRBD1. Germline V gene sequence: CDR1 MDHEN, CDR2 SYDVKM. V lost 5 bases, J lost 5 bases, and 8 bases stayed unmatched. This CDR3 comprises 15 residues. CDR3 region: CASSPTGGLSETQYF. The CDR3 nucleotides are TGTGCCAGCAGTCCGACAGGGGGCTTATCTGAGACCCAGTACTTC.

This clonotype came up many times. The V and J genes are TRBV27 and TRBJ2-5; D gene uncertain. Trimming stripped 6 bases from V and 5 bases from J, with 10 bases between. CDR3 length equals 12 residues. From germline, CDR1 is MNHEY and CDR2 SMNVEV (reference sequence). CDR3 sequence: CASRIYTETQYF. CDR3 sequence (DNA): TGTGCCAGCAGGATCTATACGGAGACCCAGTACTTC.

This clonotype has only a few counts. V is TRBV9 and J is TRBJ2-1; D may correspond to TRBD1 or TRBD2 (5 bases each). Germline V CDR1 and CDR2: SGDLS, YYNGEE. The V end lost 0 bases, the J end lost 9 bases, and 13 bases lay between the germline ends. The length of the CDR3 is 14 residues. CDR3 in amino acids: CASSVGLARGEQFF. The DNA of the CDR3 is TGTGCCAGCAGCGTAGGCCTAGCTAGGGGTGAGCAGTTCTTC.

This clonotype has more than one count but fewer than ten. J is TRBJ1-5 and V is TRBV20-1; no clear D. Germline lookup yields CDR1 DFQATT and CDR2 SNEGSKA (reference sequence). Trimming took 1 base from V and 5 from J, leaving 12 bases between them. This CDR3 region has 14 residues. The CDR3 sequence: CSARVGIGDQPQHF. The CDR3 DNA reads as TGCAGTGCTAGAGTGGGGATTGGGGATCAGCCCCAGCATTTT.